This T cell receptor (beta chain) was found in a study of cytotoxic CD8 clonotypes in ibrutinib-treated CLL. Across the whole study: Among the patients, roughly ten presented as relapsed/refractory and 15 as treatment-naive; fewer than 18 showed unmutated IGHV. Findings and limits, study-wide: Increased clonality at ibrutinib response gave way to a return toward baseline at progression.

Assay: immunoSEQ multiplex PCR; the TCRdb copy retains only in-frame clones and omits some. The top ten hold approximately 2% of the sample, which has 100,000 to 150,000 clones, approximately 83% seen once. Regarding this clone: Its specificity is not known. A read error may produce the germline difference seen at one junction end.

The CDR3 is 11 residues long. From germline, CDR1 is MGHRA and CDR2 YSYEKL. The chain joins TRBV4-1 to TRBJ1-1; D uncertain. This receptor was obtained from a human donor with chronic lymphocytic leukemia. The source material was PBMCs, sampled after 24 months of ibrutinib treatment. CDR3 sequence reads: CASTQERRAFF. The DNA of the CDR3 is TGCGCCAGCACCCAAGAACGTCGGGCTTTCTTT.